Following are 17 T cell receptor beta chains from one sample sequenced in a study of beta chain features in type 1 diabetes. Overall study findings and caveats: Among patients with Type 1 diabetes, TCRB CDR3s were moderately but significantly shorter in every one of the four CD4+ subsets.

Reverse transcription of all isolated RNA meant that expressed TCRB transcripts were sequenced. Only in-frame clones appear in the TCRdb table, and some are missing; sequencing was by immunoSEQ multiplex PCR. In the table there are 130,000 to 150,000 clones, approximately 13% of which are singletons. For these receptors, no antigen is known. Sequencing used central memory CD4+ T cells from blood. The receptors derive from a man aged 18 to 29 with type 1 diabetes.

The chain joins TRBV5-1 to TRBJ2-7; D is unresolved. The CDR3 length is 12 residues. The V end was cut by 4 bases, the J end by 0 bases, with 5 bases between. Looked up from germline, CDR1 is SGHRS and CDR2 is YFSETQ. The CDR3: CASSQSSYEQYF. The DNA for the CDR3 is TGCGCCAGCAGCCAGAGCTCCTACGAGCAGTACTTC. The complete variable domain, with remaining parts taken from reference TRBV5-1 and TRBJ2-7, reads KAGVTQTPRYLIKTRGQQVTLSCSPISGHRSVSWYQQTPGQGLQFLFEYFSETQRNKGNFPGRFSGRQFSNSRSEMNVSTLELGDSALYLCASSQSSYEQYFGPGTRLTVT.

This clone was seen a few times. The chain employs TRBV18 and TRBJ1-5, with 7 bases aligning to TRBD1. J lost 5 bases, V lost 3 bases, and 7 bases had no gene match. The CDR3 contains 15 residues. CDR1 is KGHSH and CDR2 is LQKENI in the germline V gene. This CDR3 is CASSPGEGAHQPQHF. DNA of the CDR3: TGTGCCAGCTCACCGGGGGAGGGGGCCCATCAGCCCCAGCATTTT.

In this sample, this clone turned up a few times. This chain links TRBV5-1 with TRBJ1-1, with D unresolved. Germline V gene data show CDR1 as SGHRS and CDR2 as YFSETQ. V was pared by 3 bases and J by 4 bases, with 10 bases between. The CDR3 length is 13 residues. The CDR3 loop reads CASSSTDGTEAFF. CDR3 coding DNA: TGCGCCAGCAGCTCCACGGACGGCACTGAAGCTTTCTTT.

The rearrangement joins TRBV15 to TRBJ1-1; a possible D gene is TRBD1 (6 bases). The CDR3 totals 15 residues. V shed 3 bases and J shed 1 base, with 12 bases lying between them. CDR1 is LNHNV, CDR2 YYDKDF, per germline (reference sequence). Here the CDR3 DNA reads TGTGCCACCAGCAGCGCGCGGACAGCGAACACTGAAGCTTTCTTT. Translated: CATSSARTANTEAFF.

This clone was counted only a few times. The V and J genes are TRBV7-2 and TRBJ2-5, with TRBD2 as a possible D gene (6 bases). The CDR3 totals 15 residues. With 1 base removed from V and 1 base from J, the gap between germline ends came to 10 bases. Germline CDR1 and CDR2: SGHTA and FQGNSA. The CDR3 loop reads CASSLGETSQETQYF. The CDR3 DNA is TGTGCCAGCAGCTTAGGCGAGACTAGCCAAGAGACCCAGTACTTC. The full variable domain, rest sourced from reference TRBV7-2 and TRBJ2-5, is GAGVSQSPSNKVTEKGKDVELRCDPISGHTALYWYRQSLGQGLEFLIYFQGNSAPDKSGLPSDRFSAERTGGSVSTLTIQRTQQEDSAVYLCASSLGETSQETQYFGPGTRLLVL.

The chain recombines TRBV5-1 with TRBJ2-5; D ambiguous. Trimming took off 0 bases at V and 0 bases at J, with 12 bases between the two ends. CDR1 is SGHRS, CDR2 YFSETQ, per germline. The CDR3 runs 16 residues. In nucleotides, the CDR3 is TGCGCCAGCAGCTTGGGTTTGCTAGAGAACCAAGAGACCCAGTACTTC. Its protein product is CASSLGLLENQETQYF.

The chain uses TRBV27 and TRBJ1-2, with D tentatively TRBD1 (5 bases). The CDR3 has 14 residues. Germline V lookup: CDR1 MNHEY, CDR2 SMNVEV (reference sequence). Trimming took off 4 bases at V and 5 bases at J, with 14 bases between the two ends. DNA of the CDR3: TGTGCCAGCAGTTCGTCCCGGGACCTATATGGCTACACCTTC. The encoded protein is CASSSSRDLYGYTF.

The chain uses TRBV7-9 and TRBJ2-3; tentatively, D is TRBD1 (5 bases). Deletions cut 1 base from V and 2 bases from J, with 19 bases between. The CDR3 is made up of 18 amino acids. Germline V gene data show CDR1 as SEHNR and CDR2 as FQNEAQ (reference sequence). CDR3 residues: CASSLGGQGAMNTDTQYF. CDR3 sequence (DNA): TGTGCCAGCAGCTTAGGAGGACAAGGGGCGATGAACACAGATACGCAGTATTTT. Combining the CDR3 with reference TRBV7-9 and TRBJ2-3 gives the whole variable domain DTGVSQNPRHKITKRGQNVTFRCDPISEHNRLYWYRQTLGQGPEFLTYFQNEAQLEKSRLLSDRFSAERPKGSFSTLEIQRTEQGDSAMYLCASSLGGQGAMNTDTQYFGPGTRLTVL.

The V and J genes are TRBV10-3 and TRBJ1-1; D is unclear. The V gene's germline CDR1 is ENHRY and CDR2 SYGVKD. The CDR3 runs 15 residues. The V gene lost 2 bases and the J gene lost 1 base, with 11 bases spanning the gap. Here the CDR3 DNA reads TGTGCCATCAGTGAGCGTACATCAGGGAACACTGAAGCTTTCTTT. Its protein is CAISERTSGNTEAFF.

This clone was detected only a few times. One junction end does not reproduce the germline sequence, and a read error may be involved. This chain joins TRBV2 and TRBJ2-5; no definite D call. The CDR3 sequence is 11 residues long. The germline gives CDR1 SNHLY, CDR2 FYNNEI. This CDR3 reads CASSGSLVTDF. CDR3 coding DNA: TGTGCCAGCAGTGGGAGTCTAGTCACGGACTTC.

This clone occurred a few times. V usage is TRBV5-1 and J usage is TRBJ1-6; TRBD1 agrees at 7 bases. The V gene end was trimmed by 1 base and the J gene end by 10 bases; junction bases not matched to a gene: 8. The CDR3 covers 15 residues. Per germline, CDR1 SGHRS and CDR2 YFSETQ. This CDR3 is CASSLREGAGSPLHF. DNA for the CDR3: TGCGCCAGCAGCTTGAGAGAGGGGGCAGGATCACCCCTCCACTTT.

This clone appeared a few times. The chain is built from TRBV30 and TRBJ2-7; no firm D call. With 5 bases removed from V and 5 bases from J, the gap between germline ends came to 10 bases. Germline V gene sequence: CDR1 GTSNPN, CDR2 SVGIG (reference sequence). This CDR3 has 11 residues. The CDR3 here is CAWAVAHEQYF. Written as DNA, the CDR3 is TGTGCCTGGGCCGTGGCCCACGAGCAGTACTTC.

This clone was seen only a few times. The chain is built from TRBV9 and TRBJ2-2; D might be TRBD1 (5 bases). Germline V lookup: CDR1 SGDLS, CDR2 YYNGEE. CDR3 length equals 14 residues. V was trimmed by 1 base and J by 5 bases, leaving 9 bases between them. CDR3 loop: CASSVTRTTGELFF. The CDR3 nucleotides are TGTGCCAGCAGCGTAACTCGGACAACCGGGGAGCTGTTTTTT.

This clone appeared a few times. The chain has TRBV20-1 and TRBJ2-5; D unclear. The CDR3 is made up of 11 amino acids. V was cut by 5 bases and J by 5 bases, with 9 bases left in between. The germline gives CDR1 DFQATT, CDR2 SNEGSKA (reference sequence). CDR3 sequence reads: CSAFLGETQYF. The CDR3, as DNA: TGCAGTGCTTTTCTGGGGGAGACCCAGTACTTC.

The chain has TRBV19 and TRBJ2-1, with a tentative D call TRBD2 (6 bases). V was trimmed by 5 bases and J by 4 bases, leaving 15 bases between them. The germline V gene has CDR1 LNHDA and CDR2 SQIVND (reference sequence). The CDR3 sequence is 15 residues long. The CDR3 protein is CASSDRGGPYNEQFF. The CDR3 DNA is TGTGCCAGTAGTGATCGGGGAGGACCTTACAATGAGCAGTTCTTC.

This clone has just a few counts. This rearrangement joins TRBV15 to TRBJ1-1; D not resolved. V lost 0 bases, J lost 1 base, and 3 bases lay in between. Germline CDR1 is LNHNV and CDR2 is YYDKDF (reference sequence). CDR3 length: 13 amino acids. Written as DNA, the CDR3 is TGTGCCACCAGCAGAGAACGGAACACTGAAGCTTTCTTT. The encoded protein is CATSRERNTEAFF. The variable domain in full, completed from reference TRBV15 and TRBJ1-1, reads DAMVIQNPRYQVTQFGKPVTLSCSQTLNHNVMYWYQQKSSQAPKLLFHYYDKDFNNEADTPDNFQSRRPNTSFCFLDIRSPGLGDTAMYLCATSRERNTEAFFGQGTRLTVV.

This chain uses TRBV7-9 with TRBJ2-1, with TRBD1 identical over 9 bases. The V and J ends lost 6 bases and 7 bases, in that order; junction bases with no gene match: 7. The CDR3 consists of 14 residues. CDR1 SEHNR and CDR2 FQNEAQ come from the germline V gene (reference sequence). CDR3 region: CASRSQGAGNEQFF. The CDR3 DNA reads TGTGCCAGCAGGTCACAGGGGGCAGGGAATGAGCAGTTCTTC.